This T cell receptor (beta chain) is drawn from a study of blood T cell repertoires in COVID-19. Study at large: PBMCs, B-cell-depleted T cells, or T cells provided the cDNA or gDNA that made up the material.

As originally analysed: The authors estimated nucleated cell counts from reference gene primer amplification. Only in-frame clones appear in the TCRdb table, and some are missing; sequencing was by immunoSEQ multiplex PCR. That table gives V, J and clone size, and the DNA gave D and trimming. The sample consists of 300,000 to 350,000 clones, 80% to 90% of them appearing once. Germline CDR1 and CDR2: MNHEY and SVGEGT. Deletions cut 6 bases from V and 4 bases from J, with 12 bases between. This CDR3 has 13 residues. Participants reported their clinical history, and cohort assignment relied on those reports.

The chain links TRBV6-2 or TRBV6-3 to TRBJ1-1; no clear D. Sequencing used PBMCs or T cells enriched from blood (not recorded which). The sequence was obtained from a man aged 25 to 45 who had recovered from COVID-19. The CDR3 region is CASSLRHTTEAFF. CDR3 nucleotides: TGTGCCAGCAGCTTGCGACATACCACTGAAGCTTTCTTT.